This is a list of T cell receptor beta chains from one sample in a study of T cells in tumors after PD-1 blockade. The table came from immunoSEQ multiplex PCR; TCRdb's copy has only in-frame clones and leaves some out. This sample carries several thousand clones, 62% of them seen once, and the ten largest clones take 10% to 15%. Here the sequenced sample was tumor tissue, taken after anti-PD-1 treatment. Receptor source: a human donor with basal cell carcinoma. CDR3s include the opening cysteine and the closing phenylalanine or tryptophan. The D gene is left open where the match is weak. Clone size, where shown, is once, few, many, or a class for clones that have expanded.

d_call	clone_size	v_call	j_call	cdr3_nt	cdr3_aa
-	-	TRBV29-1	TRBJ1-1	TGCAGCGTCCGGGAGGGGGGAGCTTTCTTT	CSVREGGAFF
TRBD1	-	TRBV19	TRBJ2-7	TGTGCCAAGGACAGGAACTACGAGCAGTACTTC	CAKDRNYEQYF
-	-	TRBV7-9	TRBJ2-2	TGTGCCACCTTTGGGGGTTCCGGGGAGCTGTTTTTT	CATFGGSGELFF
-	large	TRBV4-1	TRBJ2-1	TGCGCCAGCAGCCAAGTTCCAGGGAGCTCCTACAATGAGCAGTTCTTC	CASSQVPGSSYNEQFF
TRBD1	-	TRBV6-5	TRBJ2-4	TGTGCCAGCAGTTACCGACAGGGCTACATTCAGTACTTC	CASSYRQGYIQYF
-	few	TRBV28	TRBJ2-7	TGTGCCAGCAGTTTCGAATACGAGCAGTACTTC	CASSFEYEQYF
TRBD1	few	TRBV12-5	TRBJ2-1	TGTGCTAGTGGTTTAGGGGACAGGGTCTGGGATGAGCAGTTCTTC	CASGLGDRVWDEQFF
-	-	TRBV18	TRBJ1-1	TGTGCCAGCTCACCACGAGAACAAAACCCTGAAGCTTTCTTT	CASSPREQNPEAFF
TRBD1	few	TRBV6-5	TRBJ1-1	TGTGCCAGCAGTTACGGGACAGGGGTGGGCACTGAAGCTTTCTTT	CASSYGTGVGTEAFF
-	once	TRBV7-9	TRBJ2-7	TGTGCCAGCAGCTGGACGGACTCCTACGAGCAGTACTTC	CASSWTDSYEQYF
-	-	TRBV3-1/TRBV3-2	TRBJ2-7	TGTGCCAGCAGCCAGGACACTAGAAACTACGAGCAGTACTTC	CASSQDTRNYEQYF
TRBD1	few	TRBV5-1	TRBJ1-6	TGCGCCAGCAGTTTGCCGGGACAGGGGAACTCACCCCTCCACTTT	CASSLPGQGNSPLHF
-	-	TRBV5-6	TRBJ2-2	TGTGCCAGCAGCTTGGACAGGGTGAACACCGGGGAGCTGTTTTTT	CASSLDRVNTGELFF
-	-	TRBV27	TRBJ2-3	TGTGCCAGCAGTTTATACTCTTACGCTATCATGGGCACAGATACGCAGTATTTT	CASSLYSYAIMGTDTQYF
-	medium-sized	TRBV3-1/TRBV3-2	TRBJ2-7	TGTGCCAGCAGCCCCTGGGCGGGGTTGGGTGAGCAGTACTTC	CASSPWAGLGEQYF
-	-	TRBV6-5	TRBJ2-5	TGTGCCAGCAGTTGGTGGAGGCAGGTTGAGACCCAGTACTTC	CASSWWRQVETQYF
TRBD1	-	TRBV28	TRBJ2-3	TGTGCCGGCAGCCCAAGTCTGACAGGGGGCTTTACAGATACGCAGTATTTT	CAGSPSLTGGFTDTQYF
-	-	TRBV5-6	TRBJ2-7	TGTGCCAGCAGCTTGGTACAAAGCTACGAGCAGTACTTC	CASSLVQSYEQYF
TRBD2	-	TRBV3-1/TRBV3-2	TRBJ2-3	TGTGCCAGCAGCCGCCTAGCGGGGGAGAGCACAGATACGCAGTATTTT	CASSRLAGESTDTQYF
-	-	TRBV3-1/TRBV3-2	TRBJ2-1	TGTGCCAGCAGCAATTACAATGAGCAGTTCTTC	CASSNYNEQFF
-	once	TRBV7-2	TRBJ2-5	TGTGCCAGCAGCTTAGGCCCCCAGCGGGACAAAGAGACCCAGTACTTC	CASSLGPQRDKETQYF
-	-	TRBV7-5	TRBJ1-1	TGTGCCACCAGGGAGGGAGGGGAATCTGAAGCTTTCTTT	CATREGGESEAFF
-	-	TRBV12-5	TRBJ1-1	TGTGCTAGTGGTAGGGGGGGACTCGGGAACACTGAAGCTTTCTTT	CASGRGGLGNTEAFF
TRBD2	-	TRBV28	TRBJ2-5	TGTGCCAGCAGCTCCCTAGCGGGGGGACAAGAGACCCAGTACTTC	CASSSLAGGQETQYF
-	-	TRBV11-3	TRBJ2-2	TGTGCCAGCAGCCGGGGGATGGCGAACACCGGGGAGCTGTTTTTT	CASSRGMANTGELFF
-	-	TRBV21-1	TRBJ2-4	-	CASIHRGPVLTLKLSLARYF
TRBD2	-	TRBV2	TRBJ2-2	TGTGCCAGCAGGGTTAGCGGGGGGGCGATCGGGGAGCTGTTTTTT	CASRVSGGAIGELFF
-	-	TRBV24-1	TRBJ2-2	TGTGCCACCAGTGGAGGGACTCTGAACACCGGGGAGCTGTTTTTT	CATSGGTLNTGELFF
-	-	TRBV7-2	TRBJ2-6	TGTGCCACTCGGGACTCTGGGGCCAACGTCCTGACTTTC	CATRDSGANVLTF
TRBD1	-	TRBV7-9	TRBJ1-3	TGTGCCAGCAGAGGGGGACAGTCTGGAAACACCATATATTTT	CASRGGQSGNTIYF
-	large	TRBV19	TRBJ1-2	TGTGCCAGTACCGACCGGGACGGCGGAGGGGATGGCTACACCTTC	CASTDRDGGGDGYTF
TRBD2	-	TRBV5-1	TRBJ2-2	TGCGCCAGCCGCATGGAGCAGGGAGGGACCGGGGAGCTGTTTTTT	CASRMEQGGTGELFF
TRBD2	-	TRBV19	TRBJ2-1	TGTGCCAGTAGTTCTCAGCGGGGGGGCGGCAATGAGCAGTTCTTC	CASSSQRGGGNEQFF
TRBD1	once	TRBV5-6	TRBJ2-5	TGTGCCAGCAGCTTGGGCACAACAGGGGGCGCTCGGACGGAGACCCAGTACTTC	CASSLGTTGGARTETQYF
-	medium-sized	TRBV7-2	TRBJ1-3	TGTGCCAGCAGTTTTATAGGGAGCCCTGGAAACACCATATATTTT	CASSFIGSPGNTIYF
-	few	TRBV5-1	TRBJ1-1	TGCGCCAGCAGCTTGTCTGCAGGGGTGACTGAAGCTTTCTTT	CASSLSAGVTEAFF
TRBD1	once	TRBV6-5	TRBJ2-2	TGTGCCAGTGGGGACAGGGAAAACACCGGGGAACTGTTTTTT	CASGDRENTGELFF
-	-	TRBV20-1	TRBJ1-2	TGCAGTGCTGTGGCAGACTATGGCTACACCTTC	CSAVADYGYTF
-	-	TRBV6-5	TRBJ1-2	TGTGCCAGCAGTTACTCCCGAGACAGTAACTATGGCTACACCTTC	CASSYSRDSNYGYTF
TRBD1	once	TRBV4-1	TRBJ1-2	TGCGCCAGCAGCCACCCCGGGACAGGGGGTGGCTACACCTTC	CASSHPGTGGGYTF
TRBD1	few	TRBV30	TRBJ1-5	TGTGCCTGGGGGAGGGACAGTAGCAATCAGCCCCAGCATTTT	CAWGRDSSNQPQHF
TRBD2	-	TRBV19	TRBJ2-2	TGTGCCAGTAGTATAGGCGGGGGGGCCGGCACCGGGGAGCTGTTTTTT	CASSIGGGAGTGELFF
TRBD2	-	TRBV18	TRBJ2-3	TGTGCCAGCTCACCACTGGCCGGGGGGATAGATACGCAGTATTTT	CASSPLAGGIDTQYF
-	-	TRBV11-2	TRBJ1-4	TGTGCCAGCAGCCCTAATACTAATGAAAAACTGTTTTTT	CASSPNTNEKLFF
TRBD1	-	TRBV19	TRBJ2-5	TGTGCCAGTAGTGCCGGGACAGCGCAAGAGACCCAGTACTTC	CASSAGTAQETQYF
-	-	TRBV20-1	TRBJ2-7	TGCAGTGCTAGTTCGGGGGTCTACGAGCAGTACTTC	CSASSGVYEQYF
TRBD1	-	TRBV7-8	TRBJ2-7	TGTGCCAGCAGCGTACAGGGGCGTACCTACGAGCAGTACTTC	CASSVQGRTYEQYF
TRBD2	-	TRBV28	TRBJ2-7	TGTGCCAGCGGGGACTACAAGCAGTACTTC	CASGDYKQYF
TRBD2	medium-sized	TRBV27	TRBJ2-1	TGTGCCAGCAGTCCCTCGGGCGGGGGGGCTGGTAATGAGCAGTTCTTC	CASSPSGGGAGNEQFF
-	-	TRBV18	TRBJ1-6	TGTGCCAGTAAGGACGGAAGGCAACGAAATTCACCCCTCCACTTT	CASKDGRQRNSPLHF
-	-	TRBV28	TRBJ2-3	TGTGCCAGCACCGACTGGCAGGTTGCAGATACGCAGTATTTT	CASTDWQVADTQYF
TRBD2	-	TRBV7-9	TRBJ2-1	TGTGCCAGCAGCCCATTTGCGGGGGACTCCGCCTACAATGAGCAGTTCTTC	CASSPFAGDSAYNEQFF
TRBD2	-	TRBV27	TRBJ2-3	TGTGCCAGCAGGATTAGCGGGGGCAACCGGGATACGCAGTATTTT	CASRISGGNRDTQYF
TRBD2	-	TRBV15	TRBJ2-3	TGTGCCACCAGCAGAGATTTGCGGGGGGGCAAAGATACGCAGTATTTT	CATSRDLRGGKDTQYF